Shown below are 27 T cell receptor beta chains from a single sample sequenced in a study of blood T cell repertoires in COVID-19. TCRdb keeps only in-frame clones here, not all; method: immunoSEQ multiplex PCR. This sample has around 210,000 clones, with 88% found just once. The source material was peripheral blood. Receptors originate from a man aged 45-65 years with COVID-19, enrolled during active disease.

In this sample, this clone turned up many times. The chain recombines TRBV19 with TRBJ1-5, with TRBD1 matching over 7 bases. Germline values: CDR1 LNHDA, CDR2 SQIVND (reference sequence). With 7 bases clipped from V and 4 bases from J, the junction kept 10 bases outside the gene matches. CDR3 length: 15 residues. CDR3 amino acids: CASTAWQGGNQPQHF. The CDR3, as DNA: TGTGCCAGTACCGCTTGGCAGGGGGGAAATCAGCCCCAGCATTTT.

This chain joins TRBV7-8 and TRBJ1-5; 7 bases align to TRBD1. The CDR3 spans 17 residues. Germline values: CDR1 SGHVS, CDR2 FQNEAQ. Trimming took 4 bases from V and 3 from J; bases not matched to a gene: 12. CDR3 in DNA: TGTGCCAGCAGCTCTGGACCGGGACAGTCTAACAATCAGCCCCAGCATTTT. Translated, it gives CASSSGPGQSNNQPQHF.

The gene calls are TRBV30 and TRBJ2-5, with a tentative D call TRBD2 (6 bases). Per the germline V gene, CDR1 is GTSNPN and CDR2 is SVGIG (reference sequence). There are 12 residues in the CDR3. The V and J ends lost 4 bases and 4 bases respectively, with 10 bases between them. CDR3 nucleotide sequence: TGTGCCTGGACAACTAGCCCAGAGACCCAGTACTTC. Protein product: CAWTTSPETQYF.

The chain couples TRBV5-5 to TRBJ2-7; 9 positions match TRBD1. The CDR3 is made up of 15 amino acids. From germline, CDR1 is SGHKS and CDR2 YYEKEE (reference sequence). J gave up 4 bases and V 4 bases, and 9 bases lay outside the gene matches. CDR3 amino acids: CASSLTGTGIYEQYF. CDR3 bases: TGTGCCAGCAGCCTGACCGGGACAGGGATATACGAGCAGTACTTC. Using reference TRBV5-5 and TRBJ2-7 for the parts outside the CDR3, the full variable domain is DAGVTQSPTHLIKTRGQQVTLRCSPISGHKSVSWYQQVLGQGPQFIFQYYEKEERGRGNFPDRFSARQFPNYSSELNVNALLLGDSALYLCASSLTGTGIYEQYFGPGTRLTVT.

This clone was observed a handful of times. The J gene is TRBJ2-7, the V gene TRBV27; 7 bases line up with TRBD2. Germline trimming cut 5 bases from V and 3 bases from J; bases unmatched to any gene: 13. The germline V gene has CDR1 MNHEY and CDR2 SMNVEV (reference sequence). The CDR3 covers 16 residues. CDR3: CASSPRVGGIDYEQYF. The CDR3 DNA reads as TGTGCCAGCAGTCCCAGGGTGGGGGGGATAGACTACGAGCAGTACTTC.

V is TRBV29-1 and J is TRBJ2-1; weak D call: TRBD1 (6 bases). Germline loops: CDR1 SQVTM, CDR2 ANQGSEA. The CDR3 is 16 amino acids. The V end was cut by 7 bases, the J end by 3 bases, with 22 bases between. The CDR3 DNA is TGCAGCGCCTCAGCCCCGTCGACAGGACGCTACAATGAGCAGTTCTTC. Amino acids: CSASAPSTGRYNEQFF.

This clone has a single count. The chain combines TRBV28 with TRBJ1-1, with D possibly being TRBD1 (6 bases). The CDR3 has 15 amino acids. The V end was cut by 5 bases, the J end by 1 base, with 14 bases between. The germline gives CDR1 MDHEN, CDR2 SYDVKM. The CDR3: CASSHRTVGNTEAFF. CDR3 DNA sequence: TGTGCCAGCAGTCACAGGACAGTTGGGAACACTGAAGCTTTCTTT.

This chain links TRBV5-5 with TRBJ2-5, with a weak D call TRBD2 (5 bases). Trimming stripped 0 bases from V and 0 bases from J, with 9 bases between. Per the germline V gene, CDR1 is SGHKS and CDR2 is YYEKEE (reference sequence). This CDR3 spans 15 amino acids. CDR3 DNA: TGTGCCAGCAGCTTGGGAGCGGAGTACCAAGAGACCCAGTACTTC. This gives the protein CASSLGAEYQETQYF.

The genes are TRBV6-6 and TRBJ2-1; 11 nucleotides align to TRBD2. The CDR3 is made up of 14 amino acids. CDR1 MNHNY and CDR2 SVGAGI come from the germline V gene (reference sequence). The junction had 4 bases not matched to a gene; V was cut back by 6 bases and J by 6 bases. CDR3: CASSTSGRSNEQFF. The CDR3 DNA sequence: TGTGCCAGCAGCACTAGCGGGAGAAGCAATGAGCAGTTCTTC.

This chain connects TRBV6-2 or TRBV6-3 to TRBJ1-4; the D gene is possibly TRBD1 (6 bases). Germline CDR1 MNHEY, CDR2 SVGEGT. CDR3 length: 15 residues. Trimming cost V 2 bases and J 3 bases, with 10 bases left between them. This CDR3 reads CASSYAGAANEKLFF. CDR3 coding DNA: TGTGCCAGCAGTTACGCGGGGGCGGCTAATGAAAAACTGTTTTTT.

The rearrangement links TRBV27 to TRBJ1-2, with a tentative D call TRBD1 (5 bases). Trimming left V 7 bases short and J 3 bases short, with 24 bases between. There are 17 residues in the CDR3. CDR1 is MNHEY, CDR2 SMNVEV, per germline (reference sequence). For the CDR3, the DNA is TGTGCCAGCACCCATATTGGGCAGGGAGGCCCCCACTATGGCTACACCTTC. The encoded protein is CASTHIGQGGPHYGYTF.

The chain recombines TRBV11-2 with TRBJ2-2; 8 bases are a match to TRBD1. The V and J ends lost 8 bases and 4 bases, in that order; junction bases with no gene match: 6. The germline CDR1 and CDR2 sequences are SGHAT and FQNNGV. The CDR3 has 14 residues. The CDR3 nucleotides are TGTGCCAGCGATCCTGGACAGGGCACCGGGGAGCTGTTTTTT. Encoded protein: CASDPGQGTGELFF. The full variable domain, completed using reference TRBV11-2 and TRBJ2-2, is EAGVAQSPRYKIIEKRQSVAFWCNPISGHATLYWYQQILGQGPKLLIQFQNNGVVDDSQLPKDRFSAERLKGVDSTLKIQPAKLEDSAVYLCASDPGQGTGELFFGEGSRLTVL.

V is TRBV7-8 and J is TRBJ2-5, with D tentatively TRBD1 (6 bases). Trimming cost V 4 bases and J 2 bases, with 14 bases left between them. The CDR3 contains 15 residues. Germline lookup yields CDR1 SGHVS and CDR2 FQNEAQ. In DNA form, the CDR3 reads TGTGCCAGCAGCTCGACAGGAATACGTCAAGAGACCCAGTACTTC. Translation gives CASSSTGIRQETQYF. Full variable domain (missing parts from reference TRBV7-8 and TRBJ2-5): GAGVSQSPRYKVAKRGQDVALRCDPISGHVSLFWYQQALGQGPEFLTYFQNEAQLDKSGLPSDRFFAERPEGSVSTLKIQRTQQEDSAVYLCASSSTGIRQETQYFGPGTRLLVL.

The rearrangement links TRBV9 to TRBJ1-4, with D perhaps TRBD1 (6 bases). Germline V gene lookup returns CDR1 SGDLS and CDR2 YYNGEE. With 0 bases removed from V and 7 bases from J, the gap between germline ends came to 13 bases. The CDR3 spans 15 residues. CDR3 sequence (DNA): TGTGCCAGCAGCGTAGGCGGGGGGCAAAGTGAAAAACTGTTTTTT. Encoded protein: CASSVGGGQSEKLFF.

For the CDR3, the DNA is TGTGCCAGCAGCACGCCGGGACAGGGAGTTTACGAGCAGTACTTC. It codes for CASSTPGQGVYEQYF. The chain recombines TRBV6-5 with TRBJ2-7, with TRBD1 matching 9 bases. Looked up from germline, CDR1 is MNHEY and CDR2 is SVGAGI. The CDR3 extends over 15 amino acids. The V gene end was trimmed by 6 bases and the J gene end by 4 bases; junction bases not matched to a gene: 10.

This chain uses TRBV27 with TRBJ2-5; D remains ambiguous. Germline V gene data show CDR1 as MNHEY and CDR2 as SMNVEV (reference sequence). Deletions cut 5 bases from V and 5 bases from J, with 15 bases between. CDR3 length: 14 amino acids. The CDR3 nucleotides are TGTGCCAGCAGTCCATGGCACAGTTCTGAGACCCAGTACTTC. Translation: CASSPWHSSETQYF.

The chain is built from TRBV11-2 and TRBJ2-7; D is possibly TRBD2 (5 bases). V was cut by 4 bases and J by 0 bases, with 16 bases left in between. Germline CDR1 is SGHAT and CDR2 is FQNNGV. The CDR3 totals 16 residues. CDR3 coding DNA: TGTGCCAGCAGCTGGGAGAGGGAGCCCTTCTCCTACGAGCAGTACTTC. Translating it yields CASSWEREPFSYEQYF.

The chain has TRBV4-3 and TRBJ1-6, with 7 nucleotides matching TRBD1. The V segment lost 0 bases and the J segment 6 bases; nucleotides outside the gene matches: 5. The germline V gene has CDR1 LGHNA and CDR2 YSLEER. The CDR3 totals 16 residues. The DNA of the CDR3 is TGCGCCAGCAGCCAAGATTTAGGACAGGTTAATTCACCCCTCCACTTT. Protein sequence: CASSQDLGQVNSPLHF.

The rearrangement joins TRBV7-2 to TRBJ2-4, with 8 positions matching TRBD2. The CDR3 runs to 16 residues. V dropped 1 base and J dropped 0; count of bases not matched to a gene: 2. Germline V gene lookup returns CDR1 SGHTA and CDR2 FQGNSA. CDR3 loop: CASSLGLARAKNIQYF. The CDR3 DNA reads TGTGCCAGCAGCTTAGGACTAGCGCGAGCCAAAAACATTCAGTACTTC.

The CDR3 DNA is TGTGCCAGTAGTATAGCCGGGACACAGCCCCAGCATTTT. Amino acid sequence: CASSIAGTQPQHF. The chain is built from TRBV19 and TRBJ1-5; D is perhaps TRBD1 (6 bases). The CDR3 loop spans 13 amino acids. Trimming cost V 1 base and J 7 bases, with 8 bases left between them. From germline, CDR1 is LNHDA and CDR2 SQIVND (reference sequence).

The chain is built from TRBV7-9 and TRBJ2-5, with 9 bases identical to TRBD2. After removal of 11 bases from V and 1 base from J, the junction contained 8 bases not matched to a gene. Germline V gives CDR1 SEHNR, CDR2 FQNEAQ (reference sequence). CDR3 length: 14 residues. The CDR3 DNA sequence: TGTGCCTCATACTTAGCGGGGGTCCAAGAGACCCAGTACTTC. It is translated as CASYLAGVQETQYF.

V and J are TRBV6-2 or TRBV6-3 and TRBJ2-1; 10 bases align to TRBD2. Trimming took 5 bases from V and 0 from J; bases not matched to a gene: 7. The CDR3 contains 17 residues. Per the germline V gene, CDR1 is MNHEY and CDR2 is SVGEGT. CDR3 region: CASSTPLAGDSYNEQFF. The DNA of the CDR3 is TGTGCCAGCAGTACCCCTCTAGCGGGGGACTCCTACAATGAGCAGTTCTTC.

This sequence joins TRBV10-3 and TRBJ1-4; D remains unclear. The germline V and J ends were trimmed by 6 bases and 3 bases, with 11 bases remaining between them. Germline CDR1 reads ENHRY; CDR2 reads SYGVKD. The CDR3 totals 14 residues. DNA of the CDR3: TGTGCCATCAGGGAACCGGGGTCTAATGAAAAACTGTTTTTT. Its protein is CAIREPGSNEKLFF.

This chain links TRBV18 with TRBJ1-2; tentatively, D is TRBD1 (5 bases). Trimming left V 3 bases short and J 1 base short, with 9 bases between. Germline V gives CDR1 KGHSH, CDR2 LQKENI. This CDR3 region has 14 residues. CDR3 sequence: CASSPGRDNYGYTF. CDR3 DNA sequence: TGTGCCAGCTCACCCGGCAGGGATAACTATGGCTACACCTTC.

This clone was picked up a small number of times. The chain carries TRBV14 and TRBJ1-1; TRBD1 might be the D (5 bases). V was pared by 2 bases and J by 4 bases, with 8 bases between. This CDR3 has 13 residues. Germline V lookup: CDR1 SGHDN, CDR2 FVKESK. The CDR3: CASSQSRGTEAFF. As DNA, the CDR3 is TGTGCCAGCAGCCAATCAAGGGGCACTGAAGCTTTCTTT.

The chain carries TRBV6-5 and TRBJ2-7; no definite D call. V was clipped by 2 bases and J by 2 bases, with 10 bases between them. From germline, CDR1 is MNHEY and CDR2 SVGAGI. The CDR3 totals 14 residues. CDR3 sequence: CASSYRGQTYEQYF. CDR3 DNA: TGTGCCAGCAGTTACAGAGGCCAAACCTACGAGCAGTACTTC.

The V and J genes are TRBV6-2 or TRBV6-3 and TRBJ2-5, with 12 bases that match TRBD2. Germline V gene data show CDR1 as MNHEY and CDR2 as SVGEGT. J was trimmed by 4 bases and V by 0 bases; bases with no gene match: 15. The CDR3 runs to 20 residues. Here the CDR3 DNA reads TGTGCCAGCAGTTACTCGACCGCCTCCCCTAGCGGGGGGGCCGTAGAGACCCAGTACTTC. Translation gives CASSYSTASPSGGAVETQYF.